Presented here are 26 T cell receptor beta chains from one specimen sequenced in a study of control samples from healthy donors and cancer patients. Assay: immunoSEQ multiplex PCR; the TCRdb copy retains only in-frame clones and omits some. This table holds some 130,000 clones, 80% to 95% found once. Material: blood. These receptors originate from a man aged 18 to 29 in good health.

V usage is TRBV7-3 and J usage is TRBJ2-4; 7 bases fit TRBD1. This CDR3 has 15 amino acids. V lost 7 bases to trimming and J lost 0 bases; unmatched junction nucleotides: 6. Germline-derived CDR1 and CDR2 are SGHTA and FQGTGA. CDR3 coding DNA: TGTGCCAGCACTGACAGGGAACTAGCCAAAAACATTCAGTACTTC. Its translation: CASTDRELAKNIQYF.

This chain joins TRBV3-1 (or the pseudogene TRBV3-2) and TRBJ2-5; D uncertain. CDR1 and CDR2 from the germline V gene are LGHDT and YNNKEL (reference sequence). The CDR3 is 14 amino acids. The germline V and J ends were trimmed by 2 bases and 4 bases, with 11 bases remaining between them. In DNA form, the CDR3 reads TGTGCCAGCAGCCAAAAACGGTGGGGAGAGACCCAGTACTTC. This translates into CASSQKRWGETQYF.

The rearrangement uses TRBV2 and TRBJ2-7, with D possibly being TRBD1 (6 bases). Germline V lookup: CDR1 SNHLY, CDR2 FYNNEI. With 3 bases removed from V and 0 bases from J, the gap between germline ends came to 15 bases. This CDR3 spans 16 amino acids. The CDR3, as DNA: TGTGCCAGCAGTGATCTTGACAGGAGGAGCTCCTACGAGCAGTACTTC. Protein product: CASSDLDRRSSYEQYF.

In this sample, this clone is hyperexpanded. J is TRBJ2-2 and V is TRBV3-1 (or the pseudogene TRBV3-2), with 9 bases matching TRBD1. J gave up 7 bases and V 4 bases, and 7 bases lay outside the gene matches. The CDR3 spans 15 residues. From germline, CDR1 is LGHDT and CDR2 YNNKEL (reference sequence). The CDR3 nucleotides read TGTGCCAGCAGCCCTCGGACAGGGGCGGGCGGGGAGCTGTTTTTT. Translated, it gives CASSPRTGAGGELFF.

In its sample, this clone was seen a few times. The DNA of the CDR3 is TGTGCCACCAGTGATGCAAGCGGGGGGGCCACAGATACGCAGTATTTT. It codes for CATSDASGGATDTQYF. J is TRBJ2-3 and V is TRBV24-1; 10 bases match TRBD2. V lost 3 bases, J lost 2 bases, and 4 bases stayed unmatched. There are 16 residues in the CDR3. Per the germline V gene, CDR1 is KGHDR and CDR2 is SFDVKD.

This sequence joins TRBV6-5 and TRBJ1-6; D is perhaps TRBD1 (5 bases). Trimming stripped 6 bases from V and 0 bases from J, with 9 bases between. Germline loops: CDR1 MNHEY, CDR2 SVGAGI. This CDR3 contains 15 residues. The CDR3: CASSAQGSYNSPLHF. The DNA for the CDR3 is TGTGCCAGCAGCGCTCAGGGCTCCTATAATTCACCCCTCCACTTT.

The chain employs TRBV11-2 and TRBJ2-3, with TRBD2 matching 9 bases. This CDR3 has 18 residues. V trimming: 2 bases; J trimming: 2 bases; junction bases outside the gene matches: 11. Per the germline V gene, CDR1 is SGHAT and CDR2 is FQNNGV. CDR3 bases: TGTGCCAGCAGCTTAATGCGGGGGGGCGGTTCCCCCACAGATACGCAGTATTTT. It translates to CASSLMRGGGSPTDTQYF.

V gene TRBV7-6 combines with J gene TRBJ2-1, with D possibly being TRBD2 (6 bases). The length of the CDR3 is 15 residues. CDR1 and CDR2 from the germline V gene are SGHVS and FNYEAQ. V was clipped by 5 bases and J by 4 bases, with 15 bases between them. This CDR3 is CASSHGGIHYNEQFF. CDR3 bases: TGTGCCAGCAGCCACGGGGGAATCCATTACAATGAGCAGTTCTTC.

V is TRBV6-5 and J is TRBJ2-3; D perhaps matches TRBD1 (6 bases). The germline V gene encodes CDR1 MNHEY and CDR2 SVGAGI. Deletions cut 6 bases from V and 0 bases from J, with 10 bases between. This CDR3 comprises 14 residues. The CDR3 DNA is TGTGCCAGCAGGTCGAGGGGGAGCACAGATACGCAGTATTTT. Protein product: CASRSRGSTDTQYF.

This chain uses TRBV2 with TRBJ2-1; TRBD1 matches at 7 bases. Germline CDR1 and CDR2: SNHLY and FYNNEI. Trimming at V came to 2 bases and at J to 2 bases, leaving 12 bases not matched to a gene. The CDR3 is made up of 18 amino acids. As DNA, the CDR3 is TGTGCCAGCAGTGAATCAGGGCCCCCCACAGGGGCCTACAATGAGCAGTTCTTC. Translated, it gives CASSESGPPTGAYNEQFF.

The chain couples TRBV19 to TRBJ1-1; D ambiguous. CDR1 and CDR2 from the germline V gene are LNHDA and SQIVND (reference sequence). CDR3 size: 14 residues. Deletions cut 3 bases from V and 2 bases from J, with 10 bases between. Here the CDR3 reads CASSIQPSNTEAFF. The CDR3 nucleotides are TGTGCCAGTAGTATTCAGCCGTCTAACACTGAAGCTTTCTTT.

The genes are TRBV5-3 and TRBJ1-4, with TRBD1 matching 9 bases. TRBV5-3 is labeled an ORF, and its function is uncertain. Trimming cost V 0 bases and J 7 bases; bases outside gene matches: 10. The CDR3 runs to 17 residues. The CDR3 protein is CARSLGFLGTGSEKLFF. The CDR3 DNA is TGTGCCAGAAGCTTGGGTTTTCTTGGGACAGGGAGTGAAAAACTGTTTTTT.

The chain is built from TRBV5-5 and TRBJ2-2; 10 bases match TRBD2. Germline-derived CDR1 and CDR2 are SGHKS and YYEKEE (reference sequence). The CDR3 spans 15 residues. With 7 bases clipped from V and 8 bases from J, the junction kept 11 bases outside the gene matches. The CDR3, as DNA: TGTGCCAGCGGAACTAGCGGGGTGGCTTTGGGGGAGCTGTTTTTT. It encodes CASGTSGVALGELFF.

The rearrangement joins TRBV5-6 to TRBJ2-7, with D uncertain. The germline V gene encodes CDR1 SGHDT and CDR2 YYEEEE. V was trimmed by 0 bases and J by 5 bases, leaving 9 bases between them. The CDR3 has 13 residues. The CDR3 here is CASSLATGHEQYF. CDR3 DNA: TGTGCCAGCAGCTTGGCTACGGGCCACGAGCAGTACTTC.

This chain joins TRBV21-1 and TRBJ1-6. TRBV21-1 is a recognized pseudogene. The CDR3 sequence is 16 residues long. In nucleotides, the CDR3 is TGTGCCAGCAGCAAAGGTGTGATTGTGTATAATTCACCCCTCCACTTT. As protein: CASSKGVIVYNSPLHF.

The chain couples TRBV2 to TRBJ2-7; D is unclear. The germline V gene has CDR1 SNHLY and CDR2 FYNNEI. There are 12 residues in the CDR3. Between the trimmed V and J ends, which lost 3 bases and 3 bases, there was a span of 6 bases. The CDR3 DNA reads TGTGCCAGCAGTGATAGGGTCTACGAGCAGTACTTC. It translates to CASSDRVYEQYF.

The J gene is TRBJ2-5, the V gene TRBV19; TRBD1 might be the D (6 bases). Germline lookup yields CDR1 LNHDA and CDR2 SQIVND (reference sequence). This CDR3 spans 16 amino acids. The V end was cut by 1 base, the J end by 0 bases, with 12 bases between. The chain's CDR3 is CASSIGRQEYQETQYF. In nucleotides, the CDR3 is TGTGCCAGTAGTATAGGACGACAGGAGTACCAAGAGACCCAGTACTTC.

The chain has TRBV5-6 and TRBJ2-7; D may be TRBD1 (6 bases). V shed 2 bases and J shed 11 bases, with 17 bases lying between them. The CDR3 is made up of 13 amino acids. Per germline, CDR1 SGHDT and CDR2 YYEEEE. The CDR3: CASSLNRVPPEYF. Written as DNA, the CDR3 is TGTGCCAGCAGCTTAAACAGGGTCCCCCCAGAGTACTTC.

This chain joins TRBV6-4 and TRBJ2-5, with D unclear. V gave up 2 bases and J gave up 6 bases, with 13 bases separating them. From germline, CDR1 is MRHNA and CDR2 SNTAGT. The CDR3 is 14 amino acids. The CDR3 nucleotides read TGTGCCAGCAGTGACCTGGACCCCCCAAAGACCCAGTACTTC. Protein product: CASSDLDPPKTQYF.

The CDR3 region is CASSLGLAPGELFF. The CDR3 DNA reads TGCGCCAGCAGCTTGGGACTAGCGCCCGGGGAGCTGTTTTTT. The chain couples TRBV5-1 to TRBJ2-2; 8 nucleotides line up with TRBD2. The V gene end was trimmed by 0 bases and the J gene end by 6 bases; junction bases not matched to a gene: 1. This CDR3 comprises 14 residues. CDR1 and CDR2 from the germline V gene are SGHRS and YFSETQ.

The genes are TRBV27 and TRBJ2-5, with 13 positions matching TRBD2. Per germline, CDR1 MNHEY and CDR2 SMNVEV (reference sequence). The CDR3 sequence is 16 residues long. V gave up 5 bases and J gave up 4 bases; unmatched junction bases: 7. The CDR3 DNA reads TGTGCCAGCAGTCCACTAGCGGGGGGGGGAGGAGAGACCCAGTACTTC. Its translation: CASSPLAGGGGETQYF.

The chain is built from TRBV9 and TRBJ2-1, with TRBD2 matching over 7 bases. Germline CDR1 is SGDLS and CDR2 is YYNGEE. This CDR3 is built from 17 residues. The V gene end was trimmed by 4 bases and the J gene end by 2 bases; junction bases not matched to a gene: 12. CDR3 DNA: TGTGCCAGCAGCCCAGGGACGGGAGGCGTAACCTACAATGAGCAGTTCTTC. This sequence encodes CASSPGTGGVTYNEQFF. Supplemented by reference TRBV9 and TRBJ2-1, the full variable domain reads DSGVTQTPKHLITATGQRVTLRCSPRSGDLSVYWYQQSLDQGLQFLIQYYNGEERAKGNILERFSAQQFPDLHSELNLSSLELGDSALYFCASSPGTGGVTYNEQFFGPGTRLTVL.

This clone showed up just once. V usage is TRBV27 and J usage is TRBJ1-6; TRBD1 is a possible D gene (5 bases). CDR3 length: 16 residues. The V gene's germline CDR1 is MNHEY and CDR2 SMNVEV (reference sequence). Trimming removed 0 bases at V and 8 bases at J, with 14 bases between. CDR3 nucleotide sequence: TGTGCCAGCAGTTTATCTTCCTACGACAGAGATTCACCCCTCCACTTT. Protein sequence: CASSLSSYDRDSPLHF.

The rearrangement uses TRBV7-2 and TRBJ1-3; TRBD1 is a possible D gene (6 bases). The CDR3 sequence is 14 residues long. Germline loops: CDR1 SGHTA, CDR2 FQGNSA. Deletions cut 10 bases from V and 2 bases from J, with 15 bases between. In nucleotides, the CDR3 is TGTGCCACTCACAGGGACCCCGCTGGAAACACCATATATTTT. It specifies CATHRDPAGNTIYF.

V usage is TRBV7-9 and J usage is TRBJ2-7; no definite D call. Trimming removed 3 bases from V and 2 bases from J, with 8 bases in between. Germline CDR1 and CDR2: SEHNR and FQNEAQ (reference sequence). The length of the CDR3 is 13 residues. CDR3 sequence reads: CASSFGKPYEQYF. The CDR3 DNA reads TGTGCCAGCAGCTTCGGCAAGCCCTACGAGCAGTACTTC.

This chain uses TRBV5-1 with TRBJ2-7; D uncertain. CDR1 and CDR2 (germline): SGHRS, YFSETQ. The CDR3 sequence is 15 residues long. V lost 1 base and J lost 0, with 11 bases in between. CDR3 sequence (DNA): TGCGCCAGCAGCTTGCTCCCAGGACCCTCCTACGAGCAGTACTTC. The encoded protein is CASSLLPGPSYEQYF. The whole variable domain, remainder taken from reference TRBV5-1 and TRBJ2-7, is KAGVTQTPRYLIKTRGQQVTLSCSPISGHRSVSWYQQTPGQGLQFLFEYFSETQRNKGNFPGRFSGRQFSNSRSEMNVSTLELGDSALYLCASSLLPGPSYEQYFGPGTRLTVT.